This is a list of T cell receptor beta chains from one sample in a study of T cells in Graves' hyperthyroidism and ophthalmopathy. TCRdb recomputed calls from the multiplex PCR reads with MiXCR, one row per CDR3 protein. The sample contains roughly 380,000 distinct CDR3 sequences, roughly 15% of which appear only once. Sequencing was done on a sample of blood. The receptors were gathered from a young woman with Graves' hyperthyroidism. Both conserved end residues are part of each CDR3. The order of the fields is CDR3 length, clone size, V gene, D gene, J gene, CDR3 DNA, CDR3 protein. A D gene is named only where the DNA matches it firmly. For some rows the clone size is stated as once, few or many, or as a class when expanded; others skip it.

cdr3_length: 16; clone_size: few; v_call: TRBV20-1; d_call: TRBD1; j_call: TRBJ1-5; cdr3_nt: TGCAGTGCTAGAGACTTTACCGGGACAGGGGGCCAGCCCCAGCATTTT; cdr3_aa: CSARDFTGTGGQPQHF
cdr3_length: 15; clone_size: -; v_call: TRBV25-1; d_call: TRBD1; j_call: TRBJ2-7; cdr3_nt: TGTGCCAGCAGTGATCGGGACAGGGGTGCCTACGAGCAGTACTTC; cdr3_aa: CASSDRDRGAYEQYF
cdr3_length: 13; clone_size: many; v_call: TRBV7-3; d_call: TRBD1; j_call: TRBJ2-7; cdr3_nt: TGTGCCAGCAGCTTGACAGGGAATGGGGAGCAGTACTTC; cdr3_aa: CASSLTGNGEQYF
cdr3_length: 15; clone_size: few; v_call: TRBV3-1; d_call: -; j_call: TRBJ1-4; cdr3_nt: TGTGCCAGCAGCCACACGACAGATACTAATGAAAAACTGTTTTTT; cdr3_aa: CASSHTTDTNEKLFF
cdr3_length: 15; clone_size: few; v_call: TRBV7-9; d_call: -; j_call: TRBJ2-5; cdr3_nt: TGTGCCAGCAGCCACATTCTAAGTAACCAAGAGACCCAGTACTTC; cdr3_aa: CASSHILSNQETQYF
cdr3_length: 15; clone_size: many; v_call: TRBV7-8; d_call: -; j_call: TRBJ2-7; cdr3_nt: TGTGCCAGCAGCCAATTCGCAGGCCCACGGCACGAGCAGTACTTC; cdr3_aa: CASSQFAGPRHEQYF
cdr3_length: 19; clone_size: -; v_call: TRBV7-9; d_call: TRBD2; j_call: TRBJ2-3; cdr3_nt: TGTGCCAGCAGCTTAAGGGGACTAGCGGGAGTTAATAGCACAGATACGCAGTATTTT; cdr3_aa: CASSLRGLAGVNSTDTQYF
cdr3_length: 13; clone_size: many; v_call: TRBV5-5; d_call: -; j_call: TRBJ1-5; cdr3_nt: TGTGCCGGACAGCCTTCCCACCAACAGCCCCAGCATTTT; cdr3_aa: CAGQPSHQQPQHF
cdr3_length: 16; clone_size: many; v_call: TRBV7-3; d_call: -; j_call: TRBJ2-3; cdr3_nt: TGTGCCAGCAGCAACCGGACCGAGTTTGGCACAGATACGCAGTATTTT; cdr3_aa: CASSNRTEFGTDTQYF
cdr3_length: 16; clone_size: -; v_call: TRBV20-1; d_call: TRBD2; j_call: TRBJ2-1; cdr3_nt: TGCAGTGCTAGAGCCGGGACTAGCGCGTCCTACAATGAGCAGTTCTTC; cdr3_aa: CSARAGTSASYNEQFF
cdr3_length: 15; clone_size: many; v_call: TRBV28; d_call: TRBD2; j_call: TRBJ2-1; cdr3_nt: TGTGCCAGCAGCTCTACTAGCGGGAGGTACAATGAGCAGTTCTTC; cdr3_aa: CASSSTSGRYNEQFF
cdr3_length: 15; clone_size: many; v_call: TRBV10-2; d_call: TRBD1; j_call: TRBJ2-3; cdr3_nt: TGCGCCAGCAGTGTCCCGGACAGGGGCCCAGATACGCAGTATTTT; cdr3_aa: CASSVPDRGPDTQYF
cdr3_length: 16; clone_size: few; v_call: TRBV24-1; d_call: -; j_call: TRBJ1-2; cdr3_nt: TGTGCCACCTCGGGCGTCCCGAGGGAGCCTAACTATGGCTACACCTTC; cdr3_aa: CATSGVPREPNYGYTF
cdr3_length: 12; clone_size: many; v_call: TRBV2; d_call: -; j_call: TRBJ2-1; cdr3_nt: TGTGCCAGCCTAGGGGAATACAATGAGCAGTTCTTC; cdr3_aa: CASLGEYNEQFF
cdr3_length: 17; clone_size: -; v_call: TRBV2; d_call: -; j_call: TRBJ2-4; cdr3_nt: TGTGCCAGCAGTGAAGCCTATCCCCCCAATGCCAAAAACATTCAGTACTTC; cdr3_aa: CASSEAYPPNAKNIQYF
cdr3_length: 15; clone_size: many; v_call: TRBV20-1; d_call: TRBD2; j_call: TRBJ2-3; cdr3_nt: TGCAGTGCTAGAGGGCTAGCGGGAGCATCAGATACGCAGTATTTT; cdr3_aa: CSARGLAGASDTQYF
cdr3_length: 15; clone_size: few; v_call: TRBV29-1; d_call: -; j_call: TRBJ1-5; cdr3_nt: TGCAGCGTTGCCTCGGGGGTCGACAGCAATCAGCCCCAGCATTTT; cdr3_aa: CSVASGVDSNQPQHF